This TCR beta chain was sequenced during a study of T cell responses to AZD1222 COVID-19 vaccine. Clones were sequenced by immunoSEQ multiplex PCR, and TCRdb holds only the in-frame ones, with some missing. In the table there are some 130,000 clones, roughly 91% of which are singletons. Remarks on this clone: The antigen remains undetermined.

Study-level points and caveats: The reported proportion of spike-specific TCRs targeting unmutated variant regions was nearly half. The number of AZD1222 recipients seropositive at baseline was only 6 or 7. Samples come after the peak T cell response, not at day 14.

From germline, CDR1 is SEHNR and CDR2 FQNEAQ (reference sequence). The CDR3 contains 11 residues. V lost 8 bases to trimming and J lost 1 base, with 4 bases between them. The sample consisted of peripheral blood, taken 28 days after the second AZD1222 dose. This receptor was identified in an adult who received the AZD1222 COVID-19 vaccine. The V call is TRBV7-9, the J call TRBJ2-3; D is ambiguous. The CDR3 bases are TGTGCCAGCCGAGGCACAGATACGCAGTATTTT. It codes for CASRGTDTQYF.